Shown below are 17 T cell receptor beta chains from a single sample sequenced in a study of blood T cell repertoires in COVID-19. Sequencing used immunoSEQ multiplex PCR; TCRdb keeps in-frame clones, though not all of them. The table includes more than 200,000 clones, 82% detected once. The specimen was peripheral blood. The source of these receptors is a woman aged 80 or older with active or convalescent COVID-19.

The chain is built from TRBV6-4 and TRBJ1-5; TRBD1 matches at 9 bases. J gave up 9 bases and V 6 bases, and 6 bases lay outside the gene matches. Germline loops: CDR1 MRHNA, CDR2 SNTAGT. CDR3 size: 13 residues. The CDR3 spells CASRPGQGRPQHF. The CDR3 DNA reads TGTGCCAGCAGGCCGGGACAGGGAAGGCCCCAGCATTTT.

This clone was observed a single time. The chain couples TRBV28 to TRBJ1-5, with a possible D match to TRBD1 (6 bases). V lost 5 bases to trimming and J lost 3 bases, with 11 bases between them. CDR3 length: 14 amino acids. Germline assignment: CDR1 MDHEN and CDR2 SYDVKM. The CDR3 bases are TGTGCCAGCAGTCCCGGACAGTTCAATCAGCCCCAGCATTTT. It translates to CASSPGQFNQPQHF.

The CDR3 DNA sequence: TGCGCCAGCAGCCAGTTCTCCGAAGCGGGAGAGCAGTACTTC. Residues: CASSQFSEAGEQYF. This chain links TRBV4-1 with TRBJ2-7; 7 nucleotides agree with TRBD2. CDR3 length equals 14 residues. The V segment lost 3 bases and the J segment 7 bases; nucleotides outside the gene matches: 9. The germline V gene has CDR1 MGHRA and CDR2 YSYEKL.

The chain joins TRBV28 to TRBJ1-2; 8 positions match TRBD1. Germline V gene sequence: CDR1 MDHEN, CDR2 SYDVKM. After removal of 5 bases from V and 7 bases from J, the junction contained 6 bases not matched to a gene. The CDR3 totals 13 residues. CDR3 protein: CASSRQGIAGYTF. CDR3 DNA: TGTGCCAGCAGTCGACAGGGGATAGCTGGCTACACCTTC.

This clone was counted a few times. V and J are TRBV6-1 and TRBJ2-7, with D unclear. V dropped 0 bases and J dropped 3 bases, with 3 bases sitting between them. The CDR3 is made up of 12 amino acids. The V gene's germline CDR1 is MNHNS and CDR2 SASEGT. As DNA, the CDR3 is TGTGCCAGCAGTGAAGCCAGCTACGAGCAGTACTTC. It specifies CASSEASYEQYF.

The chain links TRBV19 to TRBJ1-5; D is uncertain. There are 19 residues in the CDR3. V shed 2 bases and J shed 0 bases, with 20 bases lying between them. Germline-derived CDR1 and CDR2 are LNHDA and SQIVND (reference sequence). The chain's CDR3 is CASSIYSGRTLLSNQPQHF. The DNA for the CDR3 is TGTGCCAGTAGTATATATTCAGGCAGAACGTTACTTAGCAATCAGCCCCAGCATTTT.

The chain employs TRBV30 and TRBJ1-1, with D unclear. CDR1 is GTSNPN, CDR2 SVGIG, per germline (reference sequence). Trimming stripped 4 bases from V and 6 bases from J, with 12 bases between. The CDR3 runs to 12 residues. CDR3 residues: CAWIRIGSEAFF. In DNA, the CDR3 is TGTGCCTGGATCCGGATCGGGTCTGAAGCTTTCTTT. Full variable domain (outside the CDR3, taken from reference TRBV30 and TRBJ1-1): SQTIHQWPATLVQPVGSPLSLECTVEGTSNPNLYWYRQAAGRGLQLLFYSVGIGQISSEVPQNLSASRPQDRQFILSSKKLLLSDSGFYLCAWIRIGSEAFFGQGTRLTVV.

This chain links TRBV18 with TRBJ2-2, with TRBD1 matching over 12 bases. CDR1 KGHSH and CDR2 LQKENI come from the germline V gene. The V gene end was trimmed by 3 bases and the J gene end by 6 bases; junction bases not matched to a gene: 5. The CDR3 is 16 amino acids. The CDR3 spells CASSPPGTGGSGELFF. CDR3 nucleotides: TGTGCCAGCTCACCCCCCGGGACAGGGGGCTCCGGGGAGCTGTTTTTT.

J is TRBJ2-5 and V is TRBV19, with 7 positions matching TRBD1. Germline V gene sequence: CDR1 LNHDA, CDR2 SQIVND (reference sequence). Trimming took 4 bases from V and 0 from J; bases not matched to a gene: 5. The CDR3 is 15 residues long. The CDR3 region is CASSTLQGYQETQYF. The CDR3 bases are TGTGCCAGTAGTACGCTACAGGGGTACCAAGAGACCCAGTACTTC. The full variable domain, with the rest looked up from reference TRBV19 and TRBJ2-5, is DGGITQSPKYLFRKEGQNVTLSCEQNLNHDAMYWYRQDPGQGLRLIYYSQIVNDFQKGDIAEGYSVSREKKESFPLTVTSAQKNPTAFYLCASSTLQGYQETQYFGPGTRLLVL.

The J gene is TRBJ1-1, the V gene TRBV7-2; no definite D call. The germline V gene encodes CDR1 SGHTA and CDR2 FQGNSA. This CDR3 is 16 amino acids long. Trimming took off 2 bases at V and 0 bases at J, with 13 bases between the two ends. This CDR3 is CASSLSGGLLNTEAFF. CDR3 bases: TGTGCCAGCAGCTTAAGTGGCGGATTGCTGAACACTGAAGCTTTCTTT.

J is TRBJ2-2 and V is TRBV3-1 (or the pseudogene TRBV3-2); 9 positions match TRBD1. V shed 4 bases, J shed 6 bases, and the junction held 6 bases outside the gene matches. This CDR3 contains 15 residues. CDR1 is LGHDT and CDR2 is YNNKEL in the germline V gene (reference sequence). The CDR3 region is CASSPSGQGSGELFF. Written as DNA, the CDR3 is TGTGCCAGCAGCCCGTCGGGACAGGGATCCGGGGAGCTGTTTTTT.

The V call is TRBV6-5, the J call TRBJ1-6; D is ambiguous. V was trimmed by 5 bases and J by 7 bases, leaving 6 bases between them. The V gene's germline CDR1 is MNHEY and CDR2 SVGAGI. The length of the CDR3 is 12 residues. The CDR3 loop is CASSPTNSPLHF. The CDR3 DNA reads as TGTGCCAGCAGTCCGACAAATTCACCCCTCCACTTT.

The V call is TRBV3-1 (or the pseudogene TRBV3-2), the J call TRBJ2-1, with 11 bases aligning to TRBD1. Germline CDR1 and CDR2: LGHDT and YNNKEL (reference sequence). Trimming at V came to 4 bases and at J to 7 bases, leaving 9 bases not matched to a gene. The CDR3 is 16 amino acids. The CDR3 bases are TGTGCCAGCAGCCCATATGGGACAGGGGGAGGGAATGAGCAGTTCTTC. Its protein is CASSPYGTGGGNEQFF.

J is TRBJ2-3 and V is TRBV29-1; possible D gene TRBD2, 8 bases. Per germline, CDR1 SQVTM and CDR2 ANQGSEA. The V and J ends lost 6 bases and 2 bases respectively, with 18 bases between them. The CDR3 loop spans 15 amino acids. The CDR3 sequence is CSVRGLAGPTDTQYF. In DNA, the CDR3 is TGCAGCGTAAGGGGGCTAGCGGGTCCCACAGATACGCAGTATTTT.

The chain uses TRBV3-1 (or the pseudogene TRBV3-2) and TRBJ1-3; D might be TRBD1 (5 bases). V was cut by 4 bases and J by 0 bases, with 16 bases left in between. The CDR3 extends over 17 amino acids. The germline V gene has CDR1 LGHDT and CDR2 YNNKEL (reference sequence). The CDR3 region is CASSRAEGIRSGNTIYF. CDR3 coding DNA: TGTGCCAGCAGCCGGGCGGAGGGGATTCGCTCTGGAAACACCATATATTTT.

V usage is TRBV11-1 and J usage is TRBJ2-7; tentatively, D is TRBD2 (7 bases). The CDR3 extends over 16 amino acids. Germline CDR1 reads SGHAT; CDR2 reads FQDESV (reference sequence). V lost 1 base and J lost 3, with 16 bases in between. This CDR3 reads CASSLEGGAEIYEQYF. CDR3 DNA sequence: TGTGCCAGCAGCTTAGAGGGGGGGGCAGAGATCTACGAGCAGTACTTC.

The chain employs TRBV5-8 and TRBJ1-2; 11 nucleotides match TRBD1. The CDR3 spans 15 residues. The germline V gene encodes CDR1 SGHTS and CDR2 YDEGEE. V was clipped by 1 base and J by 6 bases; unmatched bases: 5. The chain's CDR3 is CASSLMRTGGDGYTF. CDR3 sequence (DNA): TGTGCCAGCAGCTTGATGAGGACAGGGGGCGATGGCTACACCTTC.